A selection of T cell receptor beta chains follows, all from one sample in a study of monozygotic twins with inflammatory bowel disease. TCRdb reprocessed the 5' RACE reads and keeps a single row for each CDR3 protein, giving no DNA. Found here are 400,000 to 500,000 distinct CDR3 sequences; the top ten clones hold 2% to 2.5%. The sequencing input was blood. These receptors were collected from a human donor with ulcerative colitis or Crohn's disease, or a healthy co-twin of an affected twin (not recorded which). CDR3s include the opening cysteine and the closing phenylalanine or tryptophan.

CDR3aa: CASSLAGGVKNTEAFF
j_gene: TRBJ1-1
v_gene: TRBV13

CDR3aa: CSANRAGISYEQYF
j_gene: TRBJ2-7
v_gene: TRBV20-1

CDR3aa: CASSTSGRPEAFF
j_gene: TRBJ1-1
v_gene: TRBV7-9

CDR3aa: CASSLLIGLDTQYF
j_gene: TRBJ2-3
v_gene: TRBV7-2

CDR3aa: CASSFRQPSTDTQYF
j_gene: TRBJ2-3
v_gene: TRBV27

CDR3aa: CASLGGRTGELFF
j_gene: TRBJ2-2
v_gene: TRBV7-2

CDR3aa: CASSLGGSPHEQFF
j_gene: TRBJ2-1
v_gene: TRBV5-4

CDR3aa: CATSTHQNTGELFF
j_gene: TRBJ2-2
v_gene: TRBV15

CDR3aa: CASSLASGGLEQFF
j_gene: TRBJ2-1
v_gene: TRBV5-1

CDR3aa: CASSLVGTGNTIYF
j_gene: TRBJ1-3
v_gene: TRBV5-1

CDR3aa: CASSPQDLAGAKNIQYF
j_gene: TRBJ2-4
v_gene: TRBV7-9